The rows below give T cell receptor beta chains drawn from one sample of a study of blood T cell repertoires in COVID-19. Sequencing was performed with immunoSEQ multiplex PCR; in TCRdb, only in-frame clones are kept and a portion is missing. The repertoire holds 150,000 to 200,000 clones, with approximately 88% as singletons. The sequencing sample was made of PBMCs or T cells enriched from blood (not recorded which). These receptors were collected from a woman aged 18-29 years who had recovered from COVID-19. The CDR3 runs from the conserved cysteine through the conserved F or W. D genes are given only for firm matches. Some rows have no size entry. The others give once, few or many, or a class for an expanded clone.

clone size | J gene | D gene | V gene | CDR3 protein | CDR3 DNA
. | TRBJ1-4 | TRBD1 | TRBV19 | CASIPGQGFKEKLFF | TGTGCCAGTATCCCGGGACAGGGGTTTAAAGAAAAACTGTTTTTT
. | TRBJ1-1 | . | TRBV5-4 | CASSTKGLTEAFF | TGTGCCAGCAGTACCAAGGGGTTGACTGAAGCTTTCTTT
. | TRBJ1-2 | . | TRBV10-2 | CASSAGGSFGYTF | TGCGCCAGCAGTGCGGGGGGTTCGTTTGGCTACACCTTC
. | TRBJ1-4 | . | TRBV30 | CAWSLGRPFATNEKLFF | TGTGCCTGGAGTTTGGGGAGACCCTTTGCAACTAATGAAAAACTGTTTTTT
. | TRBJ2-2 | TRBD1 | TRBV3-1/TRBV3-2 | CASSQEVLRDRAYTGELFF | TGTGCCAGCAGCCAAGAGGTTTTAAGGGACAGGGCCTACACCGGGGAGCTGTTTTTT
. | TRBJ2-7 | . | TRBV25-1 | CASSALEGRIYEQYF | TGTGCCAGCAGTGCCCTAGAGGGGAGGATCTACGAGCAGTACTTC
once | TRBJ2-5 | . | TRBV28 | CASSSDSETQYF | TGTGCCAGCAGTTCGGACAGTGAGACCCAGTACTTC
. | TRBJ2-5 | . | TRBV7-8 | CASSLATGIETQYF | TGTGCCAGCAGCTTAGCGACAGGAATAGAGACCCAGTACTTC
. | TRBJ2-7 | . | TRBV3-1/TRBV3-2 | CASSLRAGGSYEQYF | TGTGCCAGCAGCCTAAGGGCAGGGGGGTCCTACGAGCAGTACTTC
. | TRBJ2-7 | TRBD1 | TRBV7-2 | CASSLRTGPVYEQYF | TGTGCCAGCAGCCTGCGGACAGGCCCGGTATACGAGCAGTACTTC
. | TRBJ2-3 | . | TRBV5-1 | CASSLAAGTDTQYF | TGCGCCAGCAGCTTGGCGGCGGGCACAGATACGCAGTATTTT
. | TRBJ2-7 | TRBD2 | TRBV18 | CASSPYSGKIYEQYF | TGTGCCAGCTCACCGTATAGCGGGAAGATATACGAGCAGTACTTC
. | TRBJ1-5 | . | TRBV5-6 | CASSLAQGENQPQHF | TGTGCCAGCAGCTTGGCACAGGGCGAGAATCAGCCCCAGCATTTT
. | TRBJ2-1 | TRBD2 | TRBV28 | CASSPGLASGNEQFF | TGTGCCAGCAGTCCAGGACTAGCTTCGGGGAATGAGCAGTTCTTC
. | TRBJ1-1 | TRBD1 | TRBV9 | CASSIQQGGTEAFF | TGTGCCAGCAGCATACAGCAGGGGGGCACTGAAGCTTTCTTT